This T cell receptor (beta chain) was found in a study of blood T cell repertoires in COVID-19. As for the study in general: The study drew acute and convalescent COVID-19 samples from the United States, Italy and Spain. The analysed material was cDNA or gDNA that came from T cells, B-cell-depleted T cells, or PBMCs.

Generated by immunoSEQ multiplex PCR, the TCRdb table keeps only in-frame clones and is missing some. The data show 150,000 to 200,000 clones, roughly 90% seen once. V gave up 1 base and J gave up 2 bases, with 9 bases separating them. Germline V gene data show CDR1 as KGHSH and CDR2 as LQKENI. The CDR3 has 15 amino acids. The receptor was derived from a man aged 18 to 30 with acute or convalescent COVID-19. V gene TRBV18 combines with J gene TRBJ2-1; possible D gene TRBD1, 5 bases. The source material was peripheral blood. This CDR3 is CASSPLKGTYNEQFF. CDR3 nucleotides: TGTGCCAGCTCACCACTGAAGGGGACCTACAATGAGCAGTTCTTC.